This TCR beta chain was identified in a study of T cells after yellow fever vaccination. This CDR3 spans 13 amino acids. The V end lost 1 base, the J end lost 5 bases, and 8 bases lay between the germline ends. CDR1 and CDR2 from the germline V gene are SGHTA and FQGTGA. Study conclusions and caveats: Detected again after the booster were most primary-vaccination clones, at 95% to 98% CD4 and 88% CD8. From the bulk population, abundant clonotypes could contaminate and appear within FACS-sorted repertoires.

This clonotype was observed a few times. Its antigen is currently unknown. It was through 5'RACE template switching that TCR cDNA was made, with a universal primer site and UMIs added. One entry per CDR3 protein, called by TCRdb with MiXCR from the 5' RACE reads. This table has hundreds of thousands of distinct CDR3 sequences, 7.5% to 9.5% appearing once. This sequence was found in a man between 18 and 35 years old who received the YFV17D yellow fever vaccine. The material sequenced was CD4+ T cells sorted from PBMCs, taken 5 days after the yellow fever booster vaccination. The chain carries TRBV7-3 and TRBJ1-1; D is undetermined. This chain's CDR3 is CASSLRWSTEAFF. The CDR3 DNA reads as TGTGCCAGCAGCTTAAGATGGTCGACTGAAGCTTTCTTT. Filled out from reference TRBV7-3 and TRBJ1-1, the complete variable domain reads GAGVSQTPSNKVTEKGKYVELRCDPISGHTALYWYRQSLGQGPEFLIYFQGTGAADDSGLPNDRFFAVRPEGSVSTLKIQRTERGDSAVYLCASSLRWSTEAFFGQGTRLTVV.